This TCR beta chain stems from a study of breast tumors, draining lymph nodes, adjacent tissues. V was trimmed by 10 bases and J by 0 bases, leaving 9 bases between them. Germline CDR1 is KGHDR and CDR2 is SFDVKD. The CDR3 is 13 residues long. MiXCR, applied by TCRdb to the multiplex PCR reads, yields one record per CDR3 protein. There are fewer than 15,000 distinct CDR3 sequences in the sample; roughly 60% occur only once, and about half lies in the top ten. By share, this clonotype ranks as medium-sized. The V gene is TRBV24-1, the J gene TRBJ2-1, with D uncertain. The sequence was collected from a female donor with breast cancer. Some clones in this sample may be carry-over from other donors' samples. Sequencing was carried out using tumor-adjacent breast tissue. This chain's CDR3 is CATSPSSYNEQFF. The CDR3 DNA is TGTGCCACGAGTCCGAGCTCCTACAATGAGCAGTTCTTC.